The present entry profiles one T cell receptor (beta chain) with its context. Its antigen is still unknown. The data were obtained in a study of OX40 agonist ivuxolimab in advanced cancers. J lost 1 base, V lost 4 bases, and 9 bases had no gene match. The CDR3 runs to 17 residues. Germline V gene data show CDR1 as SGHKS and CDR2 as YYEKEE (reference sequence). TCRdb's table, derived via immunoSEQ multiplex PCR, lists solely in-frame clones and lacks some. Of about 81,000 clones in the sample, under 95% were seen once. Study-wide results and limits: Average numbers of expanded clones were greater in CD8+ T cells than in CD4+. CD4+ and CD8+ blood T cells expanded clonally by week 6 at 0.1 to 3.0 mg/kg.

This chain connects TRBV5-5 to TRBJ2-2; TRBD2 matches at 8 bases. The TCR sequence derives from an adult with an advanced solid tumor such as melanoma, head and neck, liver or kidney cancer. The sample in question was CD4+ or CD8+ T cells sorted from blood, obtained in a trial of the OX40 agonist ivuxolimab. CDR3 loop: CASSLRAGGLNTGELFF. The CDR3 bases are TGTGCCAGCAGCCTGCGGGCGGGGGGATTGAACACCGGGGAGCTGTTTTTT.